This TCR beta chain was found in a study of CD8 T cells in Susac syndrome. The CDR3 has 12 residues. With 5 bases clipped from V and 7 bases from J, the junction kept 2 bases outside the gene matches. Germline CDR1 reads SEHNR; CDR2 reads FQNEAQ (reference sequence). TCR beta sequencing was performed on blood CD8+ and CD4+ T cells. While CD8+ and CD4+ T cells were isolated negatively, TEMRA cells were enriched by FACS. The RNA input was about 0.5 to 1 ug, and it was reverse transcribed with random hexamers. One entry per CDR3 protein, called by TCRdb with MiXCR from the immunoSEQ multiplex PCR reads. The sample contains 200,000 to 250,000 distinct CDR3 sequences, 92% of which appear only once.

The V gene is TRBV7-9, the J gene TRBJ2-1, with 7 bases fitting TRBD1. The sequencing input was CD8+ T cells from PBMCs. The sequence was collected from a human donor with multiple sclerosis. DNA for the CDR3: TGTGCCAGCAGCATGACAGGGAATGAGCAGTTCTTC. This sequence encodes CASSMTGNEQFF.